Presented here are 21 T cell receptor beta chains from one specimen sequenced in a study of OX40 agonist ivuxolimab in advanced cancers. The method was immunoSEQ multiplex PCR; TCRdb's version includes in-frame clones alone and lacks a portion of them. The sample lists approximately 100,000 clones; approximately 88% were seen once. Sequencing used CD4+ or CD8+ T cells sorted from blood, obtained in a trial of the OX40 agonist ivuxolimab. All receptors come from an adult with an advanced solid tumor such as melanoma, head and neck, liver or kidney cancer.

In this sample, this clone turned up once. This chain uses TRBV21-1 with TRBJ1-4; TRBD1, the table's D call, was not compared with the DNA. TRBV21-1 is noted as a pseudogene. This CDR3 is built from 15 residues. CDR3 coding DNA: TGTGCCAGCAGCACAAAACAGGTCATTAATGAAAAACTGTTTTTT. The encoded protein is CASSTKQVINEKLFF.

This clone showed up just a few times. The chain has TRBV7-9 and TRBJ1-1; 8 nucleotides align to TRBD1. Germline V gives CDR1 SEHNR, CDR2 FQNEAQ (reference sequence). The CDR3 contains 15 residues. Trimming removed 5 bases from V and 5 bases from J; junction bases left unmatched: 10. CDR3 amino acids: CASSLLRTGYTEAFF. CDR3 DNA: TGTGCCAGCAGCCTCCTTCGGACAGGGTATACTGAAGCTTTCTTT.

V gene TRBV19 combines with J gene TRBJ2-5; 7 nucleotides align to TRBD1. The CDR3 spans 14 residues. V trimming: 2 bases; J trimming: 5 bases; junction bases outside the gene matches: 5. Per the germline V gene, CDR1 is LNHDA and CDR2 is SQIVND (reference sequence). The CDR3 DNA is TGTGCCAGTAGTATATGGGGCAGGGGGGAGACCCAGTACTTC. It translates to CASSIWGRGETQYF.

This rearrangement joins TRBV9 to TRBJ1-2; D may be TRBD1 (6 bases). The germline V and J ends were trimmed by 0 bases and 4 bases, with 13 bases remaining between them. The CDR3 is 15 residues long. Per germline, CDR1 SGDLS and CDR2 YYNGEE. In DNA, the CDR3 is TGTGCCAGCAGCGTAGCTTCTGGGGGGGCCTATGGCTACACCTTC. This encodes CASSVASGGAYGYTF.

CDR3 DNA sequence: TGTGCCAGCAGCCACGGGGACAGGGGTAATCATGAGCAGTTCTTC. Its protein product is CASSHGDRGNHEQFF. The gene calls are TRBV6-6 and TRBJ2-1; 10 bases are shared with TRBD1. Unmatched junction bases numbered 10, after V lost 6 bases and J lost 8 bases. The CDR3 has 15 residues. Germline CDR1 and CDR2: MNHNY and SVGAGI (reference sequence).

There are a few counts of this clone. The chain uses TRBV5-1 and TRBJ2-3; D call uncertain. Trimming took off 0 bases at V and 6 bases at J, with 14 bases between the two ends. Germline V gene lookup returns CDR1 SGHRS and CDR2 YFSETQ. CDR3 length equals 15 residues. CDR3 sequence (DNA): TGCGCCAGCAGCTTGGTCAGGTTTAGGGTGGATACGCAGTATTTT. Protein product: CASSLVRFRVDTQYF.

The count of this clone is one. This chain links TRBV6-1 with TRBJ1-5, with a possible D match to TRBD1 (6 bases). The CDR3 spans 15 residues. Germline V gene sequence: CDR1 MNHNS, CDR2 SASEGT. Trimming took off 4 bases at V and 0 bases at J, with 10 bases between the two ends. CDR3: CASSGDMVSNQPQHF. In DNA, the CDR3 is TGTGCCAGCAGTGGGGACATGGTTAGCAATCAGCCCCAGCATTTT.

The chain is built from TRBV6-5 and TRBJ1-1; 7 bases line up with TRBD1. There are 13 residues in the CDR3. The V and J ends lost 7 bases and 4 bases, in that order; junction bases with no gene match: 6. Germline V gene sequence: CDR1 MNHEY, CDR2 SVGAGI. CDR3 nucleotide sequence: TGTGCCAGCACTCAACAGGGGAGCACTGAAGCTTTCTTT. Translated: CASTQQGSTEAFF.

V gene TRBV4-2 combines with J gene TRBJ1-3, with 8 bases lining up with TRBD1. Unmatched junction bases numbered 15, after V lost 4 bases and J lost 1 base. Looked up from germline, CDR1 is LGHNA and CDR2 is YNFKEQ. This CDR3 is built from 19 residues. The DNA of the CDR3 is TGTGCCAGCAGCCTACAGGACAGGGAAGGCGGGCGTTCTGGAAACACCATATATTTT. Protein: CASSLQDREGGRSGNTIYF.

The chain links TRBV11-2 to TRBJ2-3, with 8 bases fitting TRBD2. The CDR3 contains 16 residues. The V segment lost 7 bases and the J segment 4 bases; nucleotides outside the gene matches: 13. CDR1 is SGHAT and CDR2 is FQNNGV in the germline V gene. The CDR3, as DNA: TGTGCCAGCACCCTTACAGTCGGGGGGGCGGCAGATACGCAGTATTTT. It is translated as CASTLTVGGAADTQYF. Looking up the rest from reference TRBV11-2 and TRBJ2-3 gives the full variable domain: EAGVAQSPRYKIIEKRQSVAFWCNPISGHATLYWYQQILGQGPKLLIQFQNNGVVDDSQLPKDRFSAERLKGVDSTLKIQPAKLEDSAVYLCASTLTVGGAADTQYFGPGTRLTVL.

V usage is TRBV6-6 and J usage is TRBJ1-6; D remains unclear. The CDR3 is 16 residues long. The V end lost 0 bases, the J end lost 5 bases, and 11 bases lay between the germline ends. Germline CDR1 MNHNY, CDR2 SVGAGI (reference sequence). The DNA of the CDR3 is TGTGCCAGCAGTTACTCGGCCGGGCACCATAATTCACCCCTCCACTTT. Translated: CASSYSAGHHNSPLHF.

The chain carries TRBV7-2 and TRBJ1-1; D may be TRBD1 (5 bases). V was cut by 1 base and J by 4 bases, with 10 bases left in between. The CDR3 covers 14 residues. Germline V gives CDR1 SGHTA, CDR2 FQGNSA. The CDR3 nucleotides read TGTGCCAGCAGCTTAGGCGGAGGGGTCACTGAAGCTTTCTTT. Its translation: CASSLGGGVTEAFF.

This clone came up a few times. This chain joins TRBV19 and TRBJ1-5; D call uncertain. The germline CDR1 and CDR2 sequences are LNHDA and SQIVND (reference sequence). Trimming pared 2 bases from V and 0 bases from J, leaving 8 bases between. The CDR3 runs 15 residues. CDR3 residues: CASSIIGHSNQPQHF. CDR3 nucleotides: TGTGCCAGTAGTATAATCGGCCATAGCAATCAGCCCCAGCATTTT.

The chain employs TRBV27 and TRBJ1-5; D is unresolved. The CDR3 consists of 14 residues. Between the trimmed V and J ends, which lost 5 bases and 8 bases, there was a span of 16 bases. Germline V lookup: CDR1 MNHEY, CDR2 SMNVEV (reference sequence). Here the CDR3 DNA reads TGTGCCAGCAGTGCACACTCTCCGAAGGAGCCCCAGCATTTT. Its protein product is CASSAHSPKEPQHF.

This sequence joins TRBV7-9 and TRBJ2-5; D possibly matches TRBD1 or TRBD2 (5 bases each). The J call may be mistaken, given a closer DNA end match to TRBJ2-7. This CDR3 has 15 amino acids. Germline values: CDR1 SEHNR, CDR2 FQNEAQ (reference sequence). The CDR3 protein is CASSPRDGSPYEQYF. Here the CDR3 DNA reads TGTGCCAGCAGCCCAAGGGACGGTAGCCCCTACGAGCAGTACTTC.

The CDR3 sequence: CAIREDPGSFYGYTF. The DNA for the CDR3 is TGTGCCATCAGGGAGGATCCAGGTTCATTCTATGGCTACACCTTC. This sequence joins TRBV10-3 and TRBJ1-2; D uncertain. CDR1 ENHRY and CDR2 SYGVKD come from the germline V gene. This CDR3 has 15 residues. Deletions cut 6 bases from V and 4 bases from J, with 18 bases between.

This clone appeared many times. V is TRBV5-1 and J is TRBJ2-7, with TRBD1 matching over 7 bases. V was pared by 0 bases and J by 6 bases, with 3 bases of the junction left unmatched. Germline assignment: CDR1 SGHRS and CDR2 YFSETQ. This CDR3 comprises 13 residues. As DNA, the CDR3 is TGCGCCAGCAGCTTGGGACAGGGTGGCGAGCAGTACTTC. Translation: CASSLGQGGEQYF.

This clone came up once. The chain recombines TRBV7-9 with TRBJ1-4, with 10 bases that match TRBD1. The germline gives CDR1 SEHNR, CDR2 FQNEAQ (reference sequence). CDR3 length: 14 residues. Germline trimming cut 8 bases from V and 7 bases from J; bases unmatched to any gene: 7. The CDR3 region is CASSPGDRGEKLFF. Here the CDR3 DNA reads TGTGCCAGCTCCCCGGGGGACAGGGGTGAAAAACTGTTTTTT.

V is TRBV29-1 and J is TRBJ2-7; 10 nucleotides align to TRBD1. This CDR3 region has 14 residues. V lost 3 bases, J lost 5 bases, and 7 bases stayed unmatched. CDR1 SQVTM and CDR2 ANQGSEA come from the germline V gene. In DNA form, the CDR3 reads TGCAGCGTTGAGACCGGGACAGGGGAACACGAGCAGTACTTC. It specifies CSVETGTGEHEQYF.

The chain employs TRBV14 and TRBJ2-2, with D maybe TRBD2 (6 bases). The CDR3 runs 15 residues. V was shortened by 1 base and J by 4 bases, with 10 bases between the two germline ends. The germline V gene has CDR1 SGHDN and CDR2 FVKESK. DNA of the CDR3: TGTGCCAGCAGCCAAGGCGGAGGGGCCACCGGGGAGCTGTTTTTT. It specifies CASSQGGGATGELFF. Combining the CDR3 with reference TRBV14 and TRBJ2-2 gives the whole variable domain EAGVTQFPSHSVIEKGQTVTLRCDPISGHDNLYWYRRVMGKEIKFLLHFVKESKQDESGMPNNRFLAERTGGTYSTLKVQPAELEDSGVYFCASSQGGGATGELFFGEGSRLTVL.

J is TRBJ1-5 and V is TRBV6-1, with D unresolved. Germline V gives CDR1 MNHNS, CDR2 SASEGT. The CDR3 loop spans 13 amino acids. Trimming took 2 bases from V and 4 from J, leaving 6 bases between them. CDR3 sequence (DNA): TGTGCCAGCAGTGAAATTTGGAATCAGCCCCAGCATTTT. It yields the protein CASSEIWNQPQHF.